The clone carrying this TCR beta chain was counted a few times. The data are from a study of beta chain features in type 1 diabetes. V gave up 4 bases and J gave up 9 bases, with 12 bases separating them. Looked up from germline, CDR1 is GTSNPN and CDR2 is SVGIG (reference sequence). CDR3 length: 11 residues. The whole isolated RNA underwent reverse transcription, so sequencing captured expressed TCRB transcripts. Assay used: immunoSEQ multiplex PCR; TCRdb lists only in-frame clones, some missing. The repertoire holds 300,000 to 400,000 clones, with approximately 12% as singletons. Material for sequencing was naive CD4+ T cells from blood. The chain employs TRBV30 and TRBJ2-5; D gene uncertain. The sequence came from a man aged 18 to 29 in good health. The chain's CDR3 is CAWTGGVAQYF. DNA for the CDR3: TGTGCCTGGACCGGTGGAGTGGCCCAGTACTTC.